The 2 T cell receptor beta chains reported below all come from one sample, sequenced in a study of cytotoxic CD8 clonotypes in ibrutinib-treated CLL. Using immunoSEQ multiplex PCR, the repertoire was profiled, and TCRdb retains in-frame clones only, with some absent. This table has approximately 92,000 clones, 60% to 80% appearing once. The sample in question was PBMCs, obtained after 24 months of ibrutinib treatment. These receptor sequences come from a human donor with chronic lymphocytic leukemia.

The chain has TRBV29-1 and TRBJ1-1; 12 bases line up with TRBD1. V gave up 1 base and J gave up 5 bases; unmatched junction bases: 5. CDR1 SQVTM and CDR2 ANQGSEA come from the germline V gene. This CDR3 is built from 15 residues. The CDR3 sequence: CSVEVGTGGRTEAFF. The CDR3 nucleotides are TGCAGCGTTGAAGTGGGGACAGGGGGCAGGACTGAAGCTTTCTTT.

The rearrangement links TRBV5-1 to TRBJ2-7; 7 bases fit TRBD2. Germline loops: CDR1 SGHRS, CDR2 YFSETQ. This CDR3 has 15 amino acids. After removal of 0 bases from V and 4 bases from J, the junction contained 7 bases not matched to a gene. The CDR3 coding sequence is TGCGCCAGCAGCTTGGGGGGAGGGCGTACGTACGAGCAGTACTTC. It encodes CASSLGGGRTYEQYF.